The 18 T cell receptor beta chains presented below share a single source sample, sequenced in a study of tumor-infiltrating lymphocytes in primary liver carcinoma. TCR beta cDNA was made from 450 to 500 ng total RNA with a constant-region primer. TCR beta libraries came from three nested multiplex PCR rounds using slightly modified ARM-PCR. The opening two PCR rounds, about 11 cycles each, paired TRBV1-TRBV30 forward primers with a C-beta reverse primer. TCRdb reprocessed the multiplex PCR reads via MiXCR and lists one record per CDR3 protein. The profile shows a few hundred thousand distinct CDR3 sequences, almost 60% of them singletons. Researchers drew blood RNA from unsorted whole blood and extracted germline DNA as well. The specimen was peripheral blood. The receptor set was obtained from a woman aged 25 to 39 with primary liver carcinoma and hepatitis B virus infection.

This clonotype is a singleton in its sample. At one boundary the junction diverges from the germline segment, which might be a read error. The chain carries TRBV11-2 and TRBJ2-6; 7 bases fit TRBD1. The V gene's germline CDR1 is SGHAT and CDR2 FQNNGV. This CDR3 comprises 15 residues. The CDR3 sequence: CASSQGVSGANVLIF. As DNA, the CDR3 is TGCGCCAGCAGCCAGGGGGTTTCAGGGGCTAACGTCCTGATTTTC.

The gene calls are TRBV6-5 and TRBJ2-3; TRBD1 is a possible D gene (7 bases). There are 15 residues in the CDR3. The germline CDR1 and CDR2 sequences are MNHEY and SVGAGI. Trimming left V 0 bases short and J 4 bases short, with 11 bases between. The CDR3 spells CASSYSGGGADTQYF. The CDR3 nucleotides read TGTGCCAGCAGTTACTCAGGAGGGGGCGCAGATACGCAGTATTTT.

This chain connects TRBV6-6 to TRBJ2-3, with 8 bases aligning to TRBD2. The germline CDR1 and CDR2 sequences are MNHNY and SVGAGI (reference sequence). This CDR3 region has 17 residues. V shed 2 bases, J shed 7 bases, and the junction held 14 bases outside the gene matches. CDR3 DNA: TGTGCCAGCAGTTACCCCCAGCGGGAGTTCTTTCCATATACGCAGTATTTT. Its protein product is CASSYPQREFFPYTQYF.

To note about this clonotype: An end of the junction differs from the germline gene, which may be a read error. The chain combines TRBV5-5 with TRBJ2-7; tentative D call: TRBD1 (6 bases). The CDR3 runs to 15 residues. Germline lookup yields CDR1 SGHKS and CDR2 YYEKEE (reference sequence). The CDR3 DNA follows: TGTGCCAGCAACTTGGTTCAGGGGAGTCGCTACGAGCAGTACTTC. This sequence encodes CASNLVQGSRYEQYF.

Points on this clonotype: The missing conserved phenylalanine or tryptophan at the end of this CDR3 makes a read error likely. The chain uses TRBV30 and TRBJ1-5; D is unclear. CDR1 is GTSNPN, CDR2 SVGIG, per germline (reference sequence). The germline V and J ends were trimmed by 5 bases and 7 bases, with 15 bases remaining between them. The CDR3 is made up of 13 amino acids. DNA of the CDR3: TGTGCCTGGTCGCGGGCCATCCGCCAGCCCCAGCATTAT. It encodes CAWSRAIRQPQHY.

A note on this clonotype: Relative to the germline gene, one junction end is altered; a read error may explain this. CDR3 nucleotides: TGTGCCAGCAGCCTAGTGGTGGGACTAGCGGGGGTAGAGCACTACTTC. It is translated as CASSLVVGLAGVEHYF. The chain links TRBV11-2 to TRBJ2-7; 14 nucleotides match TRBD2. The CDR3 sequence is 16 residues long. From germline, CDR1 is SGHAT and CDR2 FQNNGV.

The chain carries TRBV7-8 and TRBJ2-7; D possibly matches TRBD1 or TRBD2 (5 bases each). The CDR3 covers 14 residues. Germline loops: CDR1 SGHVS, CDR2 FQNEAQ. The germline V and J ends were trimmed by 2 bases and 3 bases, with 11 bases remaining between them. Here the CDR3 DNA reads TGTGCCAGCAGCTTAAGGGACCCCCGCTACGAGCAGTACTTC. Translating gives CASSLRDPRYEQYF.

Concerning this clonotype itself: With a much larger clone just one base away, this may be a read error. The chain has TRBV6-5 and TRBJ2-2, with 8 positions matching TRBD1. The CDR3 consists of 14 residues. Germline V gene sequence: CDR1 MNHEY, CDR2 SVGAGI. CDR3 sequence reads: CAGSSTGVTGELFF. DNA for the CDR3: TGTGCCGGCAGTTCGACAGGGGTCACCGGGGAGCTGTTTTTT.

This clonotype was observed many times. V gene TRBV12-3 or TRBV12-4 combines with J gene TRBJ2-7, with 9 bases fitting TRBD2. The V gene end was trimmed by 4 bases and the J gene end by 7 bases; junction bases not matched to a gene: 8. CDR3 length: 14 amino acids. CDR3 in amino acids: CASSYIAGVGEQYF. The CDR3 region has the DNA TGTGCCAGCAGTTATATAGCGGGAGTGGGAGAGCAGTACTTC.

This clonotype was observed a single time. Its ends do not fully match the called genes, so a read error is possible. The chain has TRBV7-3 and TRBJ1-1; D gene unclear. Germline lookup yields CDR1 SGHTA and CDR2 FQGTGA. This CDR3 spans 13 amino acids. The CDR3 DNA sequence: TGTGTCAGCAGCTTAGGGCCGAACACTGAAGCTTTCTTT. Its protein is CVSSLGPNTEAFF.

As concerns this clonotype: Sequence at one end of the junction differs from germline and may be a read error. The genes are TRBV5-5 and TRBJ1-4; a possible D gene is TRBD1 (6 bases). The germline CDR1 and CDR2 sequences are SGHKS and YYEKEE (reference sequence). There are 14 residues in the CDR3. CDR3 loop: CANSWTDLNEKLFF. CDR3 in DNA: TGTGCCAACAGCTGGACAGACCTTAATGAAAAACTGTTTTTT. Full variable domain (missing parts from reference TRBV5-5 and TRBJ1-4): DAGVTQSPTHLIKTRGQQVTLRCSPISGHKSVSWYQQVLGQGPQFIFQYYEKEERGRGNFPDRFSARQFPNYSSELNVNALLLGDSALYLCANSWTDLNEKLFFGSGTQLSVL.

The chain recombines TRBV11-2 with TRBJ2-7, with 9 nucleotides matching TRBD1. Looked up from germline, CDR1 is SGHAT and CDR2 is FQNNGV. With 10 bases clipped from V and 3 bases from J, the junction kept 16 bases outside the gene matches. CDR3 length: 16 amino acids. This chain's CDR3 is CANSPHYGTGIYEQYF. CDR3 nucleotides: TGTGCCAACAGTCCCCATTACGGGACAGGGATCTACGAGCAGTACTTC.

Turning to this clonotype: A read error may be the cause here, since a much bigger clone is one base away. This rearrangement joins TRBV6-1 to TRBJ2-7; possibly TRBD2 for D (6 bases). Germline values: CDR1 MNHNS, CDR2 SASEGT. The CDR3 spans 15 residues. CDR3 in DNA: TGTGCCAGCAATGAAAGGGACTTTGGGGGCTACGAGCAGTACTTC. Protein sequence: CASNERDFGGYEQYF.

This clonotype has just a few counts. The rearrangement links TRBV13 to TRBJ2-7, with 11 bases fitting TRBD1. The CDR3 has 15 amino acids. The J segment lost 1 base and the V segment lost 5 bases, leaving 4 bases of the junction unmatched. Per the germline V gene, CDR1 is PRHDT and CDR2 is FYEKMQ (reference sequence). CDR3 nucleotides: TGTGCCAGCAGCCGGACAGGGGGCGTTTCCTACGAGCAGTACTTC. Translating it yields CASSRTGGVSYEQYF.

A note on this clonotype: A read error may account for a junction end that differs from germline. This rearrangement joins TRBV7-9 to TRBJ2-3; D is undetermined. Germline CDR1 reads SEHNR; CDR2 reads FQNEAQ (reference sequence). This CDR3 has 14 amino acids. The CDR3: CASSVASNTDTQYF. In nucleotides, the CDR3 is TGTGCTAGCAGCGTCGCATCTAACACAGATACGCAGTATTTT.

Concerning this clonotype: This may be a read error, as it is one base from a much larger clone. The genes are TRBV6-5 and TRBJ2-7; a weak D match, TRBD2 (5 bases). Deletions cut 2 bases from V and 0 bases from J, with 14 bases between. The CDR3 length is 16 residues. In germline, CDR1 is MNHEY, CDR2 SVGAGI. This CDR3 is CASSYGSLGSSYEQYF. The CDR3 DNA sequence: TGTGCCAGCAGTTACGGGAGCTTGGGCAGCTCCTACGAGCAGTACTTC.

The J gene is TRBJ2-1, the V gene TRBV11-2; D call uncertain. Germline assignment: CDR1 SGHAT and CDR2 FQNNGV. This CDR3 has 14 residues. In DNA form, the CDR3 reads TGTGCAGGCAGCTTAGTCTGGTCCTACAATGAGCAGTTCTTC. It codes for CAGSLVWSYNEQFF.

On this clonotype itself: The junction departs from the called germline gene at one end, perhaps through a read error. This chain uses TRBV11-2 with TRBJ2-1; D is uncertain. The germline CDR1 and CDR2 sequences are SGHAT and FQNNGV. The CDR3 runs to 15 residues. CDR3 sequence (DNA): TGTGCCAGCAACCCGTCGTTCTCCTCCTACAATGAGCGGTTCTTC. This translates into CASNPSFSSYNERFF.